Described below is a single T cell receptor beta chain sequence and its context. The antigen remains unidentified. This sample was taken from a study of Graves' ophthalmopathy and Graves' hyperthyroidism. Whole-study results and caveats: Most expanded clonotypes in thyroid above 0.001 frequency also showed up in blood.

There are 17 residues in the CDR3. Looked up from germline, CDR1 is SGHTA and CDR2 is FQGNSA. Unmatched junction bases numbered 8, after V lost 0 bases and J lost 7 bases. Using RNA transcripts, the TCR beta CDR3 regions were amplified. Scientists carried out first-round RT-PCR using HTBI primers and then a second-round multiplex PCR. TCRdb analysed the multiplex PCR reads with MiXCR anew, one entry per CDR3 protein. Of over a million distinct CDR3 sequences detected, around a third appear once; the ten largest clones hold 11%. The origin of this receptor is an adult man with Graves' hyperthyroidism. The sequenced sample consisted of peripheral blood or thyroid tissue (not recorded which). V and J are TRBV7-2 and TRBJ2-2; 10 bases agree with TRBD2. The CDR3 DNA reads as TGTGCCAGCAGCTTAGCGGCTAGCGGGGGTGACCACGGGGAGCTGTTTTTT. This codes for CASSLAASGGDHGELFF.